This T cell receptor beta chain was identified during a study of blood T cell repertoires in COVID-19. Points on this clone: The same CDR3 also results from other DNA sequences found in this sample.

The protocol was immunoSEQ multiplex PCR, while the TCRdb copy is restricted to in-frame clones and leaves out a portion. The data show some 180,000 clones, with about 80% seen just once and over 13% held by the top ten. Across 24 US areas, participants ranged in age from roughly 18 to 95 years. Participants were placed into cohorts based on the clinical history they reported. It was within 2 weeks before study entry that exposed participants met a COVID-19 case. The sequenced sample was PBMCs or T cells enriched from blood (not recorded which). The TCR was taken from a man aged 60 to 75 who had been exposed to COVID-19.

The CDR3 loop reads CASSPGHANTGELFF. CDR3 sequence (DNA): TGCGCCAGCAGCCCGGGACACGCTAACACCGGGGAGCTGTTTTTT. This rearrangement joins TRBV5-1 to TRBJ2-2; D is perhaps TRBD1 (6 bases). CDR1 is SGHRS, CDR2 YFSETQ, per germline. CDR3 length equals 15 residues. Trimming left V 4 bases short and J 2 bases short, with 12 bases between. Combining the CDR3 with reference TRBV5-1 and TRBJ2-2 gives the whole variable domain KAGVTQTPRYLIKTRGQQVTLSCSPISGHRSVSWYQQTPGQGLQFLFEYFSETQRNKGNFPGRFSGRQFSNSRSEMNVSTLELGDSALYLCASSPGHANTGELFFGEGSRLTVL.